The 14 T cell receptor beta chains below were found in one sample sequenced in a study of blood T cells in healthy people across ages. Next came a second PCR, run for roughly 6 to 11 cycles, which used a sample-barcoded 5' primer along with a J-beta primer mix. TCRdb passed the 5' RACE reads through MiXCR, listing each CDR3 protein once. The sample carries about 1,500,000 distinct CDR3 sequences, 28% recorded once. The sequencing sample was made of blood. The receptors were gathered from a woman aged 25 to 39 in good health.

V usage is TRBV6-2 or TRBV6-3 and J usage is TRBJ2-3; TRBD1 agrees at 8 bases. The J segment lost 0 bases and the V segment lost 2 bases, leaving 1 base of the junction unmatched. The CDR3 covers 15 residues. In germline, CDR1 is MNHEY, CDR2 SVGEGT. CDR3 loop: CASSYRDRSTDTQYF. Here the CDR3 DNA reads TGTGCCAGCAGTTACAGGGACAGGAGCACAGATACGCAGTATTTT.

This clonotype came up a few times. A clone one base away is much larger, so this may be a read error. This rearrangement joins TRBV20-1 to TRBJ2-5, with 7 bases lining up with TRBD1. CDR1 and CDR2 from the germline V gene are DFQATT and SNEGSKA (reference sequence). This CDR3 is built from 15 residues. CDR3 residues: CSARVPGQRWETRYF. The CDR3 DNA follows: TGCAGTGCTAGAGTGCCGGGACAGAGGTGGGAGACCCGGTACTTC.

This clonotype has only one observation. The genes are TRBV2 and TRBJ2-3; 11 bases agree with TRBD2. The germline V gene encodes CDR1 SNHLY and CDR2 FYNNEI. Trimming at V came to 2 bases and at J to 6 bases, leaving 4 bases not matched to a gene. This CDR3 is 15 amino acids long. The CDR3 region is CASSELAGGWDTQYF. The CDR3 nucleotides are TGTGCCAGCAGTGAACTAGCGGGGGGATGGGATACGCAGTATTTT.

This chain connects TRBV20-1 to TRBJ2-7; possibly TRBD1 or TRBD2 for D (7 bases each). Trimming left V 4 bases short and J 7 bases short, with 26 bases between. Germline V gene sequence: CDR1 DFQATT, CDR2 SNEGSKA (reference sequence). The CDR3 sequence is 16 residues long. The CDR3 here is CSAMRMGGTDVNEQYF. The DNA of the CDR3 is TGCAGTGCTATGAGGATGGGGGGGACAGACGTGAATGAGCAGTACTTC.

The chain is built from TRBV18 and TRBJ2-5; no clear D. Germline loops: CDR1 KGHSH, CDR2 LQKENI. This CDR3 is 14 amino acids long. The V gene lost 3 bases and the J gene lost 4 bases, with 12 bases spanning the gap. The CDR3 nucleotides read TGTGCCAGCTCACCGACTGGTGGGGTAGAGACCCAGTACTTC. This codes for CASSPTGGVETQYF. Filled out from reference TRBV18 and TRBJ2-5, the complete variable domain reads NAGVMQNPRHLVRRRGQEARLRCSPMKGHSHVYWYRQLPEEGLKFMVYLQKENIIDESGMPKERFSAEFPKEGPSILRIQQVVRGDSAAYFCASSPTGGVETQYFGPGTRLLVL.

As regards this clonotype: A read error may be the cause here, since a much bigger clone is one base away. This chain links TRBV6-1 with TRBJ1-2, with TRBD1 matching over 9 bases. Germline trimming cut 3 bases from V and 4 bases from J; bases unmatched to any gene: 3. Per germline, CDR1 MNHNS and CDR2 SASEGT. CDR3 size: 14 residues. CDR3 DNA sequence: TGTGCCAGCAGTGAGATGGACAGGGGCTATGGCTACACCTTC. It specifies CASSEMDRGYGYTF.

In its sample, this clonotype was seen a few times. This chain links TRBV12-3 or TRBV12-4 with TRBJ1-2; D might be TRBD1 (5 bases). The CDR3 length is 14 residues. V gave up 5 bases and J gave up 2 bases, with 12 bases separating them. CDR3 loop: CASSSTGQNYGYTF. CDR3 in DNA: TGTGCCAGCAGTAGCACGGGGCAGAACTATGGCTACACCTTC.

The V and J genes are TRBV7-9 and TRBJ2-1; no clear D gene. The end of the DNA is better explained by TRBJ2-7, so the J call may be wrong. Germline V gene data show CDR1 as SEHNR and CDR2 as FQNEAQ (reference sequence). CDR3 length equals 16 residues. In DNA form, the CDR3 reads TGTGCCAGCAGCTTAGGAGCGATGAGCTCCTACAATGAGCAGTACTTC. This gives the protein CASSLGAMSSYNEQYF.

This clonotype has ten or more counts. The chain couples TRBV6-1 to TRBJ2-5; TRBD2 aligns across 7 bases. This CDR3 contains 13 residues. V was clipped by 11 bases and J by 4 bases; unmatched bases: 10. The V gene's germline CDR1 is MNHNS and CDR2 SASEGT. The CDR3 is CACRDYSTETQYF. The CDR3 DNA is TGTGCCTGCCGGGACTACTCGACAGAGACCCAGTACTTC.

This clonotype was observed at least ten times. The chain employs TRBV20-1 and TRBJ2-5; 12 positions agree with TRBD2. The V segment lost 8 bases and the J segment 5 bases; nucleotides outside the gene matches: 12. CDR3 length: 15 amino acids. Germline V lookup: CDR1 DFQATT, CDR2 SNEGSKA (reference sequence). The CDR3 bases are TGCAGTACGACTAGAGATGGGACTAGCGGGGAGACCCAGTACTTC. Encoded protein: CSTTRDGTSGETQYF.

The J gene is TRBJ2-1, the V gene TRBV27; D is unresolved. The CDR3 runs to 13 residues. Looked up from germline, CDR1 is MNHEY and CDR2 is SMNVEV (reference sequence). V lost 7 bases, J lost 9 bases, and 16 bases lay in between. CDR3 nucleotides: TGTGCCAGCAACACATACCGCGGTGGTGAGCAGTTCTTC. Its translation is CASNTYRGGEQFF.

The genes are TRBV5-1 and TRBJ1-6, with no clear D. Trimming left V 1 base short and J 8 bases short, with 7 bases between. The V gene's germline CDR1 is SGHRS and CDR2 YFSETQ. The CDR3 is 13 residues long. This CDR3 reads CASSLIADSPLHF. As DNA, the CDR3 is TGCGCCAGCAGCTTGATTGCGGATTCACCCCTCCACTTT.

This clonotype was counted between two and nine times. The chain uses TRBV27 and TRBJ2-1; no reliable D call. CDR3 length equals 9 residues. Trimming took 7 bases from V and 7 from J, leaving 2 bases between them. Germline values: CDR1 MNHEY, CDR2 SMNVEV (reference sequence). The CDR3 protein is CASTNEQFF. The CDR3 region has the DNA TGTGCCAGCACTAATGAGCAGTTCTTC.

This rearrangement joins TRBV5-6 to TRBJ2-4, with D perhaps matching TRBD1 (5 bases). With the DNA end fitting TRBJ2-7 better, the J assignment may be wrong. The CDR3 loop spans 14 amino acids. Germline V CDR1 and CDR2: SGHDT, YYEEEE. The CDR3 DNA follows: TGTGCCAGCAGCTTAGGCAGGGCCGTCCGCGAGCAGTACTTC. Amino acid sequence: CASSLGRAVREQYF.